Below, one T cell receptor (beta chain) is given with its context. The sample originates from a study of technical replicates of blood from a handful of donors. Profiled with immunoSEQ multiplex PCR; TCRdb holds only in-frame clones, not every one. Here the sample spans 75,000 to 100,000 clones, about 94% being singletons. Germline V gene sequence: CDR1 SGHRS, CDR2 YFSETQ. The CDR3 extends over 13 amino acids. After removal of 7 bases from V and 5 bases from J, the junction contained 5 bases not matched to a gene. Input material: T cells isolated from PBMCs. The receptor was derived from a human donor in good health. The chain uses TRBV5-1 and TRBJ2-5, with TRBD1 matching over 10 bases. CDR3: CASRGTGEETQYF. The CDR3 DNA reads as TGCGCCAGCCGCGGGACAGGGGAGGAGACCCAGTACTTC.